This TCR beta chain originates from a study of neurological immune-mediated disorders. TCRdb used MiXCR to reprocess the 5' RACE reads, holding one entry per CDR3 protein. The table lists about 89,000 distinct CDR3 sequences, just over 2.5% of them singletons. There are 14 residues in the CDR3. Losses at the gene ends were 6 bases for V and 7 bases for J; bases not matched to a gene: 5. Germline CDR1 reads MNHEY; CDR2 reads SVGAGI. This clonotype was seen many times. Sequenced: PBMCs. The TCR comes from a woman aged 25 to 39 with multiple sclerosis. The chain links TRBV6-5 to TRBJ2-1, with 11 bases matching TRBD2. CDR3 protein: CASRLAGEKNEQFF. CDR3 in DNA: TGTGCCAGCAGACTAGCGGGAGAGAAGAATGAGCAGTTCTTC.